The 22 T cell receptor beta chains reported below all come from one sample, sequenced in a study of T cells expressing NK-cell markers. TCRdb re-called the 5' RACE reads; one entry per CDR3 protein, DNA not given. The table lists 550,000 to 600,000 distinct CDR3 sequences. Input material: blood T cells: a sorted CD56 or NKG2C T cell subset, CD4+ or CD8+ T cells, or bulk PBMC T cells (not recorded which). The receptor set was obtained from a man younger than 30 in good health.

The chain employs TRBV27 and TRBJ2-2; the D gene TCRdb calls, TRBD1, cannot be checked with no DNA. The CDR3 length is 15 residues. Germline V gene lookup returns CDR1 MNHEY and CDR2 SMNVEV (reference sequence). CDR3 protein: CASSFEKGPTGELFF.

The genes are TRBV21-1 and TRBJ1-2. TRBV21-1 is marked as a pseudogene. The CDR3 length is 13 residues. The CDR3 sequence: CASSKAENTIQTF.

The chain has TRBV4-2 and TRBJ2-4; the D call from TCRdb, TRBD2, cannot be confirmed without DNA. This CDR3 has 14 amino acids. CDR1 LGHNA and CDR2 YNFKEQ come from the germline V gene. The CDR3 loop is CASSPRLAGGPPNF.

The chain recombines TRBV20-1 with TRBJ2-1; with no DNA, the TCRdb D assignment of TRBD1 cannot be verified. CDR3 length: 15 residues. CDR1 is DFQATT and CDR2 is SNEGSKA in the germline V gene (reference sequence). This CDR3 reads CSASNRMFSYNEQFF.

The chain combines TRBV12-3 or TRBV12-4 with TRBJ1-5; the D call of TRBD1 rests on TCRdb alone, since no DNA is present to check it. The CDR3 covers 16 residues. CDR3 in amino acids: CASRPRGQDSNQPQHF.

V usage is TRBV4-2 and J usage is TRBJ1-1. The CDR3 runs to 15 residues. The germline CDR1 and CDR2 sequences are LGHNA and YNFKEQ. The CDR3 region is CASSQDETLNTEAFF.

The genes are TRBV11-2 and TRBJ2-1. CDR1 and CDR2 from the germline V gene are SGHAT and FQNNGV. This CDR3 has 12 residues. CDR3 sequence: CASSFRVSEQFF. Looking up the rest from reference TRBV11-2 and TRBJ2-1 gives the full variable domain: EAGVAQSPRYKIIEKRQSVAFWCNPISGHATLYWYQQILGQGPKLLIQFQNNGVVDDSQLPKDRFSAERLKGVDSTLKIQPAKLEDSAVYLCASSFRVSEQFFGPGTRLTVL.

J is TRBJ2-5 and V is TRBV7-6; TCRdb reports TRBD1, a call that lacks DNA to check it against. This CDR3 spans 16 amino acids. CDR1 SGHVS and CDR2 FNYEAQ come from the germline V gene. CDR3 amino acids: CASSSNLSRGQETQYF.

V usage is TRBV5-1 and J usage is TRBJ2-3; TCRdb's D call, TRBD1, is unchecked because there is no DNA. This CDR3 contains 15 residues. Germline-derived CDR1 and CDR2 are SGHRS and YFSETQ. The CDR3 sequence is CASSSRTGAADTQYF.

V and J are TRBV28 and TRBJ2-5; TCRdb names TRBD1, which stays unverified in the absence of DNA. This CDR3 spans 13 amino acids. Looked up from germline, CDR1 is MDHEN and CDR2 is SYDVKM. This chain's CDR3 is CASSRQGIQTQYF.

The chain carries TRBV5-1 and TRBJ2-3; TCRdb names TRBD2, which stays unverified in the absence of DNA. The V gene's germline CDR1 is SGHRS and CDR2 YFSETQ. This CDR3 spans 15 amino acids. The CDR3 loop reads CASSASGLSTDTQYF.

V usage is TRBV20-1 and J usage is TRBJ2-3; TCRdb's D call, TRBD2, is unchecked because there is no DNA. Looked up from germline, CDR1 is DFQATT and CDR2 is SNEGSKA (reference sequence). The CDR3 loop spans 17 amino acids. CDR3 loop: CSAGGGASGSTTDTQYF.

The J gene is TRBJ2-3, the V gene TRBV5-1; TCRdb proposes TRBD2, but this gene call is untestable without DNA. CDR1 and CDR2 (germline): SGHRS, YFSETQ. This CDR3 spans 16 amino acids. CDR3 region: CASSRTSGILTDTQYF.

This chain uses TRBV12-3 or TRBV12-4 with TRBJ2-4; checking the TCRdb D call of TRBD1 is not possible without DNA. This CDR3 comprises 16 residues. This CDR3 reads CASRPDRGSAKNIQYF.

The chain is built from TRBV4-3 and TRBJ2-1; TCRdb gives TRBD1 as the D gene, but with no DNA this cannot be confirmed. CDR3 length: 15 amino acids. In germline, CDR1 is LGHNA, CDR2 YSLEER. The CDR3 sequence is CASSLSTGTYNEQFF.

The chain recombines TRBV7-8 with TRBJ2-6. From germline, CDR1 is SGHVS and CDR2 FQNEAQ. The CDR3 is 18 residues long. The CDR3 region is CASSLVGRPVGGANVLTF.

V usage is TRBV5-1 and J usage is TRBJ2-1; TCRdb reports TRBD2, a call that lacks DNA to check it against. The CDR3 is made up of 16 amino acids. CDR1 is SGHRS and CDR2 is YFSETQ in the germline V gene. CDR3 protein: CASSLAASGRSNEQFF.

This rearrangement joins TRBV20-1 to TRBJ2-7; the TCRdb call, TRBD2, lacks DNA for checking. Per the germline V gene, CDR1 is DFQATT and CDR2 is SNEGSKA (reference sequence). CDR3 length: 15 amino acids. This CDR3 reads CSARDRRTSGYEQYF.

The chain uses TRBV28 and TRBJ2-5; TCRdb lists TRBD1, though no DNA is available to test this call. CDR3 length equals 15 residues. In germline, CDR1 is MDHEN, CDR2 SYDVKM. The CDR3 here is CASRTTQQGKETQYF. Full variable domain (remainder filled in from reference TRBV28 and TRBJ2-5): DVKVTQSSRYLVKRTGEKVFLECVQDMDHENMFWYRQDPGLGLRLIYFSYDVKMKEKGDIPEGYSVSREKKERFSLILESASTNQTSMYLCASRTTQQGKETQYFGPGTRLLVL.

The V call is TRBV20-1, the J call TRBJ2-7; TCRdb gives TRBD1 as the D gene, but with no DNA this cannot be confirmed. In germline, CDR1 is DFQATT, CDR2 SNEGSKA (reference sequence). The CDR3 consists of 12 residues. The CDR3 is CSARTGDWEQYF.

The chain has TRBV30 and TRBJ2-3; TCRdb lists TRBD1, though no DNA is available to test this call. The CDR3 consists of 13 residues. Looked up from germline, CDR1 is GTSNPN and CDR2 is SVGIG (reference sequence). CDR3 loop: CAWSVGVEDTQYF.

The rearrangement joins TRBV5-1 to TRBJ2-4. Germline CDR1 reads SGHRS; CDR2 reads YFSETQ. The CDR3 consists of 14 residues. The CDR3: CASSLFQDSHIQYF.